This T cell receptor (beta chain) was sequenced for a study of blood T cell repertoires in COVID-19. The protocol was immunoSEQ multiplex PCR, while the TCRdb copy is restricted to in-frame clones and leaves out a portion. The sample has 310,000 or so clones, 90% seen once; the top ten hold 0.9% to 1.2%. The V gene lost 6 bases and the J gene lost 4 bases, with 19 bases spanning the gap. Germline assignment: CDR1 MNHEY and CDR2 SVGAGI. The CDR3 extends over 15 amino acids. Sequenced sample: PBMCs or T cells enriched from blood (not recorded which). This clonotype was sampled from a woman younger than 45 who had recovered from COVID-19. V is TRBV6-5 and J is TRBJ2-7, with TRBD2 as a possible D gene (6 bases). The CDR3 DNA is TGTGCCAGCAGCTCAATTGGGGGGAGGAATTACGAGCAGTACTTC. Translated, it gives CASSSIGGRNYEQYF.